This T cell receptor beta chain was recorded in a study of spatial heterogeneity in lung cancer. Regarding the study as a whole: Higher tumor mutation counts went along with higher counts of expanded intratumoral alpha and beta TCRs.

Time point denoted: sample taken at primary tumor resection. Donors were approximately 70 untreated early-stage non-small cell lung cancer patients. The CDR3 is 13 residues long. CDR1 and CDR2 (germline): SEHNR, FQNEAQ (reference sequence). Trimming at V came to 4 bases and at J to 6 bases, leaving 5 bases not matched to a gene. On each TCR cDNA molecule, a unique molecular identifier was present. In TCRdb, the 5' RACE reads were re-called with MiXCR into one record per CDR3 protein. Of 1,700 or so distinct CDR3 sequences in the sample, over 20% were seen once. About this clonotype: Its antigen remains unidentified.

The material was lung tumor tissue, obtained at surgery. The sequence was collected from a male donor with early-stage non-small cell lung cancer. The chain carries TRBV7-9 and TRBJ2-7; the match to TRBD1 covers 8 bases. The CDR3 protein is CASSSMDRAEQYF. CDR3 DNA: TGTGCCAGCAGCTCAATGGACAGGGCCGAGCAGTACTTC.